This record concerns one T cell receptor (beta chain) sequence. The antigen is unknown. The data were obtained in a study of post-analysis software for immune sequencing data. Study in general: Recorded subtypes: relapsing-remitting, secondary progressive, progressive-relapsing; some patients unannotated.

The study's findings and limits: Samples sharing a preparation batch grouped tightly together when assessed by F measure. Patients with multiple sclerosis recorded significantly lower normalized Chao1 diversity than controls, the study found.

Researchers reported that TCR beta cDNA libraries carried unique molecular identifiers. Out of roughly 0.85 to 10 million T cells, about 510,000 cDNA molecules were generated. In TCRdb, the PCR reads were re-called with MiXCR into one record per CDR3 protein. The sample shows around 700,000 distinct CDR3 sequences, over 45% of them seen only once. Material: blood. This TCR was recovered from a girl aged 2-9 years with multiple sclerosis.

The CDR3 DNA follows: TGTGCCAGCAGTTACCTGTGGGGGGGCACAGATACGCAGTATTTT. Translating it yields CASSYLWGGTDTQYF. V usage is TRBV6-5 and J usage is TRBJ2-3; D is possibly TRBD2 (6 bases). CDR1 is MNHEY, CDR2 SVGAGI, per germline. Trimming removed 2 bases at V and 1 base at J, with 10 bases between. The length of the CDR3 is 15 residues.